This TCR beta chain was sequenced in a study of cytomegalovirus exposure and HLA in healthy donors. Study-wide results and limits: The investigators catalogued 164 TCR beta chains as cytomegalovirus-associated. First-cohort TCR clusters were later found to tend to co-occur in the 120 or so validation repertoires.

Only in-frame clones appear in the TCRdb table, and some are missing; sequencing was by immunoSEQ multiplex PCR. The sample yields 130,000 to 150,000 clones, 80% to 95% seen once. The CDR3 is 13 amino acids long, termini counted. CDR1 and CDR2 (germline): LNHDA, SQIVND (reference sequence). Comment on this clone: Its specificity is unknown. It is unclear where the CDR3 begins or ends on the DNA, so no DNA is shown, and the CDR3 is as TCRdb lists it.

Specimen: PBMCs. The chain couples TRBV19 to TRBJ2-1; the table's TRBD2 call for D was not verified on the DNA. The origin of this receptor is a man between 18 and 29 years old in good health and CMV-seronegative. CDR3 residues: CASSFGSGSKKFF.